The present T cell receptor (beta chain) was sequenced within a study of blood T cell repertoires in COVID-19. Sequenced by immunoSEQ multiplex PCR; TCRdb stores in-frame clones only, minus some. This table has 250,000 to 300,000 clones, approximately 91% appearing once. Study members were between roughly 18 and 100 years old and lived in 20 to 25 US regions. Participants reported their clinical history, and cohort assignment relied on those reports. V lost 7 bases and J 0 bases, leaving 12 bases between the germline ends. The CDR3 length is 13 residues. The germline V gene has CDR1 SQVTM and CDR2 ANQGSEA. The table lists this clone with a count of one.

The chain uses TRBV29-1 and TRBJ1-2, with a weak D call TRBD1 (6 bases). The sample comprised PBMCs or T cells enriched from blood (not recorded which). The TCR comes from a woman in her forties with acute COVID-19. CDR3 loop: CSAATGPNYGYTF. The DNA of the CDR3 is TGCAGCGCAGCGACAGGCCCTAACTATGGCTACACCTTC.